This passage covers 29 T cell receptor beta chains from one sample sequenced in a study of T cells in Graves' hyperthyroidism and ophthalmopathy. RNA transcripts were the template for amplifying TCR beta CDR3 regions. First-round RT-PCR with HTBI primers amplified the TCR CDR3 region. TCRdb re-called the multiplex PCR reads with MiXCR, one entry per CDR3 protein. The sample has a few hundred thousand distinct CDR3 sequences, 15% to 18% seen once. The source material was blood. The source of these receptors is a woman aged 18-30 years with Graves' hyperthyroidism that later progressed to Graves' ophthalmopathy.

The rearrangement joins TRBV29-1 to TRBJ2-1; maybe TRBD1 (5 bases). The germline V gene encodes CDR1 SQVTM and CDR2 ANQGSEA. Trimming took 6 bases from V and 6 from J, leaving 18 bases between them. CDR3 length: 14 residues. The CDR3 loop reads CSVQGFRVGNEQFF. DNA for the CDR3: TGCAGCGTGCAGGGTTTTCGAGTGGGCAATGAGCAGTTCTTC.

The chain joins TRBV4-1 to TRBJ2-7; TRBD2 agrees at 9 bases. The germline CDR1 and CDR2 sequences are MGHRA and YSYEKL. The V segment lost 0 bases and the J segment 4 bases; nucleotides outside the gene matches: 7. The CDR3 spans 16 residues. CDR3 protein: CASSQDLTSGPYEQYF. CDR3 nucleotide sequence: TGCGCCAGCAGCCAAGATTTGACTAGCGGACCGTACGAGCAGTACTTC.

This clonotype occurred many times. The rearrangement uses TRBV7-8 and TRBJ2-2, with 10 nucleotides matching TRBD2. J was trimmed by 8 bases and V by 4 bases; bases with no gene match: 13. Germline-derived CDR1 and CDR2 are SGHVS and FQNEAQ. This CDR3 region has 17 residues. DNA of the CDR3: TGTGCCAGCAGCTCCCTCCAGCGGGAGGGCCTGAGGGGGGAGCTGTTTTTT. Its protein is CASSSLQREGLRGELFF.

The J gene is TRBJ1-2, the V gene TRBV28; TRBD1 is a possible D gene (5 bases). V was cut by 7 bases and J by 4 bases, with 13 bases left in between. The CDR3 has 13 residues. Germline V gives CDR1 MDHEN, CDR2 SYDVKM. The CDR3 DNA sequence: TGTGCCAGCACTTCAGACAGTCCCTATGGCTACACCTTC. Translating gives CASTSDSPYGYTF.

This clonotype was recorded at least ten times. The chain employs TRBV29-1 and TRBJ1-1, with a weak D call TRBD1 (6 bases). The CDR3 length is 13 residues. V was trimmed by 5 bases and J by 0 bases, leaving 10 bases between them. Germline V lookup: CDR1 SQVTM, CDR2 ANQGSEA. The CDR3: CSVHREMNTEAFF. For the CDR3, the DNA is TGCAGCGTTCACAGGGAAATGAACACTGAAGCTTTCTTT.

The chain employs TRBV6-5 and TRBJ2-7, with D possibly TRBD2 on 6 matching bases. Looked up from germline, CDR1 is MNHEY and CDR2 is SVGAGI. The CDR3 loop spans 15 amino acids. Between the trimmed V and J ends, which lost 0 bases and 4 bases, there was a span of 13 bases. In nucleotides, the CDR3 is TGTGCCAGCAGTTACTCGGGGGGAGACGGATACGAGCAGTACTTC. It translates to CASSYSGGDGYEQYF.

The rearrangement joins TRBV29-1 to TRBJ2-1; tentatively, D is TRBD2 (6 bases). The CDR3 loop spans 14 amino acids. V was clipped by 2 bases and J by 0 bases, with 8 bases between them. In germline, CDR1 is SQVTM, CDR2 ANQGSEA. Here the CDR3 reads CSVEISGSYNEQFF. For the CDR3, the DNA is TGCAGCGTTGAAATTAGCGGCTCCTACAATGAGCAGTTCTTC.

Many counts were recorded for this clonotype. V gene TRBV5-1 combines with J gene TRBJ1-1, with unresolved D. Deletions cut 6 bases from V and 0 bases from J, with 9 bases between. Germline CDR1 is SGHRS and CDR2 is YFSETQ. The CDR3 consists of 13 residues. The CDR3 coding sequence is TGCGCCAGCACTGGTATCATGAACACTGAAGCTTTCTTT. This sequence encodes CASTGIMNTEAFF.

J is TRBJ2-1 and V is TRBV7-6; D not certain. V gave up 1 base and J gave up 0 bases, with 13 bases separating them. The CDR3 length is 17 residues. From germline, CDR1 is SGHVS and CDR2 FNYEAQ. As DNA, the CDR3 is TGTGCCAGCAGCTTAGGGCCAGGAGCTAGCTCCTACAATGAGCAGTTCTTC. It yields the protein CASSLGPGASSYNEQFF.

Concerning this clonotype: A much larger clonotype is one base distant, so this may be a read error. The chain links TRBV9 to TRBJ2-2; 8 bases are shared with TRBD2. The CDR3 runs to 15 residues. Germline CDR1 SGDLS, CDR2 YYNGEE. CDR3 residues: CASSVAGGDTGERFF. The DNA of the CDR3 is TGTGCCAGCAGCGTAGCGGGAGGGGACACCGGGGAGCGGTTTTTT.

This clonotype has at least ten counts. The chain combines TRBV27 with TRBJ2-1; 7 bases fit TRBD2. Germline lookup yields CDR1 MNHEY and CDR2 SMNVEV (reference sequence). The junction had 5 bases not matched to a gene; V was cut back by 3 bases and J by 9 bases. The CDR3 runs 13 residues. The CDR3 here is CASSLREHGEQFF. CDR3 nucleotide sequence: TGTGCCAGCAGTTTGCGGGAGCATGGTGAGCAGTTCTTC.

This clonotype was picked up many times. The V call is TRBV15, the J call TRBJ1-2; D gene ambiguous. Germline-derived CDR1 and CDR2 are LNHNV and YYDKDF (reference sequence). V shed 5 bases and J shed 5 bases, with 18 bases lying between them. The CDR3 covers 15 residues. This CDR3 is CATSARGSSEYGYTF. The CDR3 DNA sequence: TGTGCCACCAGCGCCCGCGGGAGCAGTGAGTATGGCTACACCTTC.

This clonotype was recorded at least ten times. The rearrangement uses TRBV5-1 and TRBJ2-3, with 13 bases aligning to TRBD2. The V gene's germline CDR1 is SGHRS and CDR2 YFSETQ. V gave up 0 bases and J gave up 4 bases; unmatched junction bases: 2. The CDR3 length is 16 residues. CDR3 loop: CASSLAGLAGPDTQYF. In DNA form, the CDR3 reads TGCGCCAGCAGCTTGGCGGGACTAGCGGGACCAGATACGCAGTATTTT.

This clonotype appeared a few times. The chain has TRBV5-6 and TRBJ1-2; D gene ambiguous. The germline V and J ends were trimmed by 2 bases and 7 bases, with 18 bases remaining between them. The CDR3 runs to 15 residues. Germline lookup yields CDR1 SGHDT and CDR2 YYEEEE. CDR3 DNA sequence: TGTGCCAGCAGCTTTAGCTCAACAAAGATCGGTGGCTACACCTTC. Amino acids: CASSFSSTKIGGYTF.

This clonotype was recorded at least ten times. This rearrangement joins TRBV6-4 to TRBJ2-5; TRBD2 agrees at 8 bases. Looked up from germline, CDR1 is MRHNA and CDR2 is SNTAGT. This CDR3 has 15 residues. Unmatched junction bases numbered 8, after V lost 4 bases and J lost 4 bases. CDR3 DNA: TGTGCCAGCAGTGCCTCGGGGGGGGCTGGAGAGACCCAGTACTTC. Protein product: CASSASGGAGETQYF.

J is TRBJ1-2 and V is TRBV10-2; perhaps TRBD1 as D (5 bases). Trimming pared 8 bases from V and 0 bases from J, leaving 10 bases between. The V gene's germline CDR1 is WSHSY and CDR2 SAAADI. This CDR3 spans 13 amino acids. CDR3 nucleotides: TGCGCCAGCGGGGACGGACCTAACTATGGCTACACCTTC. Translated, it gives CASGDGPNYGYTF.

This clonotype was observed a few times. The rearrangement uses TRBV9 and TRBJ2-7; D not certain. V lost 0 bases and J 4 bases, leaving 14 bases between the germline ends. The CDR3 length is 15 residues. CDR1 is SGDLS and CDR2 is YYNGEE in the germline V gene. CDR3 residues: CASSVGETPPYEQYF. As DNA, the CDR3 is TGTGCCAGCAGCGTAGGCGAGACTCCACCGTACGAGCAGTACTTC. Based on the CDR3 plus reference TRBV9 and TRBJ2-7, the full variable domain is DSGVTQTPKHLITATGQRVTLRCSPRSGDLSVYWYQQSLDQGLQFLIQYYNGEERAKGNILERFSAQQFPDLHSELNLSSLELGDSALYFCASSVGETPPYEQYFGPGTRLTVT.

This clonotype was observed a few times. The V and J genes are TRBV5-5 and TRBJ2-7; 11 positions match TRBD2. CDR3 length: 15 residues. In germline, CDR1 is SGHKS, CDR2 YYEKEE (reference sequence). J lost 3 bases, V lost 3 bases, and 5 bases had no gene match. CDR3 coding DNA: TGTGCCAGCAGCTGGAGCGGGACTAGCGGCTACGAGCAGTACTTC. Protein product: CASSWSGTSGYEQYF.

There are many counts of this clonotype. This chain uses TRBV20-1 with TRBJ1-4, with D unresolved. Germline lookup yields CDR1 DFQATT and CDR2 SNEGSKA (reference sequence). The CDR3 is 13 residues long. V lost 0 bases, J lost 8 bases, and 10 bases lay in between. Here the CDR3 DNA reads TGCAGTGCTAGAGATGGACCGGGGGAAAAACTGTTTTTT. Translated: CSARDGPGEKLFF.

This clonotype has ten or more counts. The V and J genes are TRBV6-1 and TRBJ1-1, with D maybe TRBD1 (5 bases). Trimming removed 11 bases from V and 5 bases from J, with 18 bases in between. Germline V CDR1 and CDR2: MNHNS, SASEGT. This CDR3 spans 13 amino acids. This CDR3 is CAGCREVGTEAFF. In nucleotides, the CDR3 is TGTGCCGGTTGCAGGGAGGTGGGTACTGAAGCTTTCTTT.

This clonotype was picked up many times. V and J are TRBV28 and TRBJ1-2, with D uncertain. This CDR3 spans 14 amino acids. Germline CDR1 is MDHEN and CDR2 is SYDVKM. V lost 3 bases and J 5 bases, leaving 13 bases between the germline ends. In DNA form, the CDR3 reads TGTGCCAGCAGTTTCCGGTCAGCCCATTATGGCTACACCTTC. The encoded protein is CASSFRSAHYGYTF.

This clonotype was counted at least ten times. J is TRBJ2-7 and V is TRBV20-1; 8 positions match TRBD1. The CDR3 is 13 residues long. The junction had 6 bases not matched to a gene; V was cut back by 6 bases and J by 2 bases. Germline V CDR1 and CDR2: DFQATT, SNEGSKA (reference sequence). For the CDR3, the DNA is TGCAGTGCCATGGACAGGGATCCCTACGAGCAGTACTTC. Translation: CSAMDRDPYEQYF.

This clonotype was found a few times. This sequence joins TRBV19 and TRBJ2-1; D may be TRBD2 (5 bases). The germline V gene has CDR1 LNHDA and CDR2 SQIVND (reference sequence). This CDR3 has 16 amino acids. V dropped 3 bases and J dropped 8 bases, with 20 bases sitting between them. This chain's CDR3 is CASSIRRKTGKDEQFF. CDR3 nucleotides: TGTGCCAGTAGTATCAGAAGGAAAACGGGGAAAGATGAGCAGTTCTTC.

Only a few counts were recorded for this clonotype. The CDR3 here is CASSDRGHTDTQYF. The CDR3 coding sequence is TGTGCCTCTTCGGACAGGGGCCACACAGATACGCAGTATTTT. V usage is TRBV19 and J usage is TRBJ2-3; 9 bases are a match to TRBD1. This CDR3 contains 14 residues. After removal of 11 bases from V and 2 bases from J, the junction contained 8 bases not matched to a gene. Germline CDR1 is LNHDA and CDR2 is SQIVND (reference sequence).

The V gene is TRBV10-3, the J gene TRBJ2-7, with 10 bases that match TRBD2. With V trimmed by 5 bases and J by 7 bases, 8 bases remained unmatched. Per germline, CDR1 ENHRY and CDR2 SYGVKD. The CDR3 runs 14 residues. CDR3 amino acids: CAISSGRAEGEQYF. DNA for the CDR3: TGTGCCATCAGTAGCGGGAGGGCCGAAGGGGAGCAGTACTTC.

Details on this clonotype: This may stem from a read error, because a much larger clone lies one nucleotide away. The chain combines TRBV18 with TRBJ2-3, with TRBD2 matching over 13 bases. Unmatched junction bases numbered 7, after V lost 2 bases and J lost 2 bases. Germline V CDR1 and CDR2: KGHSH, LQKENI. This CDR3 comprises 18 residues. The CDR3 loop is CASSPGLAGDPNTDTQYF. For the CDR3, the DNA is TGTGCCAGCTCACCAGGACTAGCGGGAGACCCAAACACAGATACGCAGTATTTT.

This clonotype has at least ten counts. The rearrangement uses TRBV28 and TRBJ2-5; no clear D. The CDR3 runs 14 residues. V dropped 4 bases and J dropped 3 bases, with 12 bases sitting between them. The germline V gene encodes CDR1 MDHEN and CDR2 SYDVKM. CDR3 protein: CASSSPAREETQYF. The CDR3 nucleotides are TGTGCCAGCAGTTCCCCAGCCAGAGAAGAGACCCAGTACTTC.

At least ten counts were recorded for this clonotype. The CDR3 region has the DNA TGTGCCAGCAGCCCAGGCACAGGGCTGGGGGCCACAGATACGCAGTATTTT. This sequence encodes CASSPGTGLGATDTQYF. The chain employs TRBV9 and TRBJ2-3, with D maybe TRBD1 (6 bases). The CDR3 contains 17 residues. The germline gives CDR1 SGDLS, CDR2 YYNGEE. The V and J ends lost 4 bases and 2 bases respectively, with 20 bases between them.

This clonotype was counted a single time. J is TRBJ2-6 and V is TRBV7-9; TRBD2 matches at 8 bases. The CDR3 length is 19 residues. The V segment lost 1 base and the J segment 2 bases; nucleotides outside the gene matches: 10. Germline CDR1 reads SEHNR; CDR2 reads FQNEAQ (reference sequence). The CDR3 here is CASSLVGLESIPGANVLTF. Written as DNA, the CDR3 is TGTGCCAGCAGCTTAGTGGGACTAGAGTCCATCCCTGGGGCCAACGTCCTGACTTTC.